This T cell receptor beta chain emerged from a study of blood T cell repertoires in COVID-19. Across the study: Material from acute and convalescent COVID-19 was sourced from the United States, Italy and Spain. T cells, B-cell-depleted T cells, or PBMCs provided the cDNA or gDNA that served as material.

Assay used: immunoSEQ multiplex PCR; TCRdb lists only in-frame clones, some missing. The data contain 150,000 to 200,000 clones, about nine tenths of them seen just once; the ten biggest clones take up 2% to 3%. CDR3 length equals 17 residues. Germline loops: CDR1 PRHDT, CDR2 FYEKMQ (reference sequence). J was trimmed by 1 base and V by 0 bases; bases with no gene match: 7. The TCR comes from a young man with acute or convalescent COVID-19. The genes are TRBV13 and TRBJ2-5, with 8 bases lining up with TRBD2. Sequencing used peripheral blood. The CDR3 sequence is CASSLGGAGDLQETQYF. CDR3 nucleotides: TGTGCCAGCAGCTTAGGGGGAGCGGGGGACCTCCAAGAGACCCAGTACTTC.